This is a list of T cell receptor beta chains from one sample in a study of shared clonotypes between healthy human individuals. Measured with immunoSEQ multiplex PCR; TCRdb has only the in-frame clones, and not every one. The data show about 1.4 million clones, with roughly 95% seen just once and roughly 1.1% held by the top ten. Material: naive CD4+ T cells sorted from blood. These receptors came from a young man in good health. Both conserved end residues are part of each CDR3. D genes are given only for firm matches. Expanded clones get a size class; other rows say once, few or many, or leave the size out.

v_call: TRBV14
j_call: TRBJ2-1
d_call: -
clone_size: -
cdr3_aa: CASSPPAGSYNEQFF
cdr3_nt: TGTGCCAGCAGCCCTCCGGCGGGCTCCTACAATGAGCAGTTCTTC

v_call: TRBV30
j_call: TRBJ2-2
d_call: -
clone_size: -
cdr3_aa: CAWGLGYTGELFF
cdr3_nt: TGTGCCTGGGGGCTAGGCTACACCGGGGAGCTGTTTTTT

v_call: TRBV29-1
j_call: TRBJ2-1
d_call: -
clone_size: -
cdr3_aa: CSPAPSTANEQFF
cdr3_nt: TGCAGCCCCGCTCCCTCGACAGCTAATGAGCAGTTCTTC

v_call: TRBV18
j_call: TRBJ2-2
d_call: -
clone_size: -
cdr3_aa: CASSPPGATGELFF
cdr3_nt: TGTGCCAGCTCACCACCGGGGGCGACCGGGGAGCTGTTTTTT

v_call: TRBV6-5
j_call: TRBJ1-3
d_call: -
clone_size: -
cdr3_aa: CASSYSPHSSGNTIYF
cdr3_nt: TGTGCCAGCAGTTACTCTCCGCACAGCAGTGGAAACACCATATATTTT

v_call: TRBV11-2
j_call: TRBJ2-1
d_call: TRBD1
clone_size: -
cdr3_aa: CASSAGTGQGPGNEQFF
cdr3_nt: TGTGCCAGCAGCGCCGGAACGGGACAGGGGCCGGGGAATGAGCAGTTCTTC

v_call: TRBV7-6
j_call: TRBJ2-2
d_call: -
clone_size: -
cdr3_aa: CASSPRPGTGELFF
cdr3_nt: TGTGCCAGCAGCCCGCGACCGGGCACCGGGGAGCTGTTTTTT

v_call: TRBV7-9
j_call: TRBJ2-7
d_call: -
clone_size: -
cdr3_aa: CASSLAGEHYEQYF
cdr3_nt: TGTGCCAGCAGCTTAGCCGGAGAACACTACGAGCAGTACTTC

v_call: TRBV5-4
j_call: TRBJ2-5
d_call: -
clone_size: -
cdr3_aa: CASSLDRQETQYF
cdr3_nt: TGTGCCAGCAGCTTGGACCGCCAAGAGACCCAGTACTTC

v_call: TRBV11-2
j_call: TRBJ2-1
d_call: -
clone_size: -
cdr3_aa: CASSLYIGGNNEQFF
cdr3_nt: TGTGCCAGCAGCTTATATATAGGGGGAAACAATGAGCAGTTCTTC

v_call: TRBV5-1
j_call: TRBJ2-7
d_call: -
clone_size: -
cdr3_aa: CASSLGAPTYEQYF
cdr3_nt: TGCGCCAGCAGCTTGGGAGCTCCTACTTACGAGCAGTACTTC

v_call: TRBV15
j_call: TRBJ1-5
d_call: -
clone_size: -
cdr3_aa: CATSRTDTGYQPQHF
cdr3_nt: TGTGCCACCAGCAGAACCGACACAGGCTATCAGCCCCAGCATTTT

v_call: TRBV27
j_call: TRBJ1-3
d_call: -
clone_size: -
cdr3_aa: CASSFTGSPGNTIYF
cdr3_nt: TGTGCCAGCAGTTTTACAGGGTCCCCTGGAAACACCATATATTTT

v_call: TRBV28
j_call: TRBJ1-2
d_call: -
clone_size: -
cdr3_aa: CASTPLVSNYGYTF
cdr3_nt: TGTGCCAGCACCCCGTTGGTTTCGAACTATGGCTACACCTTC

v_call: TRBV9
j_call: TRBJ2-2
d_call: -
clone_size: -
cdr3_aa: CASSARLGTGELFF
cdr3_nt: TGTGCCAGCAGCGCACGGTTGGGCACCGGGGAGCTGTTTTTT

v_call: TRBV5-4
j_call: TRBJ2-6
d_call: TRBD2
clone_size: -
cdr3_aa: CASSQMGGTDHSGANVLTF
cdr3_nt: TGTGCCAGCAGCCAAATGGGGGGGACCGACCACTCTGGGGCCAACGTCCTGACTTTC

v_call: TRBV7-9
j_call: TRBJ1-5
d_call: -
clone_size: -
cdr3_aa: CASSRDRYQPQHF
cdr3_nt: TGTGCCAGCAGCCGGGACCGGTATCAGCCCCAGCATTTT

v_call: TRBV6-5
j_call: TRBJ2-5
d_call: TRBD2
clone_size: -
cdr3_aa: CASSRSGRVRTQYF
cdr3_nt: TGTGCCAGCAGTAGGAGCGGGAGGGTGCGGACCCAGTACTTC

v_call: TRBV7-2
j_call: TRBJ2-7
d_call: TRBD2
clone_size: -
cdr3_aa: CASSSAGGIFYEQYF
cdr3_nt: TGTGCCAGCAGCTCAGCGGGAGGGATATTCTACGAGCAGTACTTC

v_call: TRBV5-1
j_call: TRBJ2-3
d_call: -
clone_size: -
cdr3_aa: CASRPNTDTQYF
cdr3_nt: TGCGCCAGCCGCCCGAACACAGATACGCAGTATTTT

v_call: TRBV4-1
j_call: TRBJ2-1
d_call: TRBD1
clone_size: -
cdr3_aa: CASSHLDRSYNEQFF
cdr3_nt: TGCGCCAGCAGCCATTTGGACAGGTCCTACAATGAGCAGTTCTTC

v_call: TRBV19
j_call: TRBJ1-1
d_call: TRBD1
clone_size: -
cdr3_aa: CASSIYRGRNTEAFF
cdr3_nt: TGTGCCAGTAGTATTTACAGGGGCAGGAACACTGAAGCTTTCTTT

v_call: TRBV6-1
j_call: TRBJ1-2
d_call: -
clone_size: -
cdr3_aa: CASSAGIQGYGYTF
cdr3_nt: TGTGCCAGCAGTGCAGGGATACAGGGCTATGGCTACACCTTC

v_call: TRBV2
j_call: TRBJ2-5
d_call: -
clone_size: -
cdr3_aa: CASSQGRFGETQYF
cdr3_nt: TGTGCCAGCAGTCAGGGGCGGTTTGGAGAGACCCAGTACTTC

v_call: TRBV10-3
j_call: TRBJ2-5
d_call: -
clone_size: -
cdr3_aa: CAISGGQSETQYF
cdr3_nt: TGTGCCATCAGTGGTGGACAGTCGGAGACCCAGTACTTC

v_call: TRBV6-1
j_call: TRBJ1-5
d_call: -
clone_size: -
cdr3_aa: CASSRTLNNQPQHF
cdr3_nt: TGTGCCAGCAGTCGAACTTTAAACAATCAGCCCCAGCATTTT

v_call: TRBV5-1
j_call: TRBJ1-1
d_call: TRBD1
clone_size: -
cdr3_aa: CASSLEWTGMDTEAFF
cdr3_nt: TGCGCCAGCAGCTTGGAGTGGACAGGGATGGACACTGAAGCTTTCTTT

v_call: TRBV5-4
j_call: TRBJ2-1
d_call: TRBD2
clone_size: -
cdr3_aa: CASSLKREGRDEQFF
cdr3_nt: TGTGCCAGCAGCTTAAAGCGGGAGGGCCGGGATGAGCAGTTCTTC

v_call: TRBV11-2
j_call: TRBJ2-1
d_call: -
clone_size: once
cdr3_aa: CASSLEIVGQFF
cdr3_nt: TGTGCCAGCAGCTTAGAAATAGTCGGGCAGTTCTTC

v_call: TRBV19
j_call: TRBJ2-1
d_call: TRBD1
clone_size: -
cdr3_aa: CASSIGDSYNEQFF
cdr3_nt: TGTGCCAGTAGTATAGGGGACAGTTACAATGAGCAGTTCTTC

v_call: TRBV28
j_call: TRBJ1-5
d_call: -
clone_size: once
cdr3_aa: CAVQKPGAGQPQHF
cdr3_nt: TGTGCCGTACAAAAACCTGGGGCTGGTCAGCCCCAGCATTTT

v_call: TRBV18
j_call: TRBJ2-5
d_call: TRBD1
clone_size: -
cdr3_aa: CASSPGQGAGETQYF
cdr3_nt: TGTGCCAGCTCCCCCGGACAGGGGGCTGGTGAGACCCAGTACTTC

v_call: TRBV5-1
j_call: TRBJ1-2
d_call: TRBD1
clone_size: -
cdr3_aa: CASSQGQGVGRGYGYTF
cdr3_nt: TGCGCCAGCAGCCAAGGACAGGGGGTAGGACGGGGATATGGCTACACCTTC

v_call: TRBV5-1
j_call: TRBJ2-7
d_call: -
clone_size: -
cdr3_aa: CASLLWVESYEQYF
cdr3_nt: TGCGCCAGCCTCTTATGGGTGGAGTCCTACGAGCAGTACTTC

v_call: TRBV10-1
j_call: TRBJ2-5
d_call: TRBD2
clone_size: -
cdr3_aa: CASSESGLAGRKETQYF
cdr3_nt: TGCGCCAGCAGTGAGTCGGGACTAGCGGGAAGAAAAGAGACCCAGTACTTC

v_call: TRBV7-2
j_call: TRBJ1-5
d_call: -
clone_size: -
cdr3_aa: CASSPDTMNQPQHF
cdr3_nt: TGTGCCAGCAGCCCGGACACCATGAATCAGCCCCAGCATTTT

v_call: TRBV30
j_call: TRBJ2-2
d_call: TRBD1
clone_size: -
cdr3_aa: CAWSVSGGGGELFF
cdr3_nt: TGTGCCTGGAGTGTATCAGGGGGCGGCGGGGAGCTGTTTTTT

v_call: TRBV28
j_call: TRBJ1-5
d_call: TRBD1
clone_size: -
cdr3_aa: CASNTGVRNQPQHF
cdr3_nt: TGTGCCAGCAACACAGGGGTTCGCAATCAGCCCCAGCATTTT

v_call: TRBV5-1
j_call: TRBJ2-1
d_call: -
clone_size: -
cdr3_aa: CASSLYAPSYNEQFF
cdr3_nt: TGCGCCAGCAGCCTGTATGCGCCCTCCTACAATGAGCAGTTCTTC

v_call: TRBV10-3
j_call: TRBJ2-5
d_call: -
clone_size: -
cdr3_aa: CATANGGGETQYF
cdr3_nt: TGTGCCACGGCCAATGGGGGTGGAGAGACCCAGTACTTC

v_call: TRBV6-6
j_call: TRBJ2-1
d_call: -
clone_size: -
cdr3_aa: CASTSPLWGSYNEQFF
cdr3_nt: TGTGCCAGCACCTCGCCTCTGTGGGGCTCCTACAATGAGCAGTTCTTC

v_call: TRBV5-1
j_call: TRBJ1-2
d_call: -
clone_size: -
cdr3_aa: CASSFGKTLNYGYTF
cdr3_nt: TGCGCCAGCAGCTTCGGCAAGACTCTTAACTATGGCTACACCTTC

v_call: TRBV20-1
j_call: TRBJ1-2
d_call: -
clone_size: -
cdr3_aa: CSARQVGYTF
cdr3_nt: TGCAGTGCTAGACAGGTTGGCTACACCTTC

v_call: TRBV5-6
j_call: TRBJ2-7
d_call: -
clone_size: -
cdr3_aa: CASSLFYPAIRQGYEQYF
cdr3_nt: TGTGCCAGCAGCTTGTTCTACCCCGCCATACGCCAAGGCTACGAGCAGTACTTC

v_call: TRBV7-9
j_call: TRBJ1-1
d_call: TRBD1
clone_size: -
cdr3_aa: CASSPRTGLQGGEAFF
cdr3_nt: TGTGCCAGCAGTCCTAGGACAGGTCTACAAGGAGGTGAAGCTTTCTTT

v_call: TRBV7-2
j_call: TRBJ2-1
d_call: -
clone_size: once
cdr3_aa: CASSLAGGNEQFF
cdr3_nt: TGTGCCAGCAGCTTAGCGGGGGGCAATGAGCAGTTCTTC

v_call: TRBV18
j_call: TRBJ2-7
d_call: TRBD2
clone_size: -
cdr3_aa: CASSQTGTSGKEQYF
cdr3_nt: TGTGCCAGCTCACAAACCGGGACTAGCGGGAAAGAGCAGTACTTC

v_call: TRBV28
j_call: TRBJ1-1
d_call: -
clone_size: -
cdr3_aa: CASSFRREFPEAFF
cdr3_nt: TGTGCCAGCAGTTTCCGCAGGGAGTTCCCTGAAGCTTTCTTT

v_call: TRBV15
j_call: TRBJ2-7
d_call: TRBD2
clone_size: -
cdr3_aa: CATSRDRGRLYEQYF
cdr3_nt: TGTGCCACCAGCAGAGATCGCGGGAGGCTTTACGAGCAGTACTTC

v_call: TRBV27
j_call: TRBJ2-2
d_call: -
clone_size: -
cdr3_aa: CASSFFRGPGTGELFF
cdr3_nt: TGTGCCAGCAGTTTTTTTCGGGGCCCCGGAACCGGGGAGCTGTTTTTT

v_call: TRBV28
j_call: TRBJ1-2
d_call: -
clone_size: -
cdr3_aa: CASTRQGSLSYGYTF
cdr3_nt: TGTGCCAGCACCCGGCAGGGGAGTTTATCCTATGGCTACACCTTC

v_call: TRBV5-1
j_call: TRBJ1-1
d_call: TRBD1
clone_size: -
cdr3_aa: CASSSGLGIGGLGTEAFF
cdr3_nt: TGCGCCAGCAGCTCAGGCCTGGGGATAGGGGGCCTCGGCACTGAAGCTTTCTTT